This T cell receptor beta chain was documented in a study of T cells in pancreatic ductal adenocarcinoma. CDR1 and CDR2 (germline): WSHSY, SAAADI. The CDR3 covers 15 residues. V dropped 0 bases and J dropped 2 bases, with 11 bases sitting between them. Some clones are missing from TCRdb's copy, which holds only in-frame ones; the method was immunoSEQ multiplex PCR. This sample carries about 100,000 clones, about 95% of them seen once, and the ten largest clones take about 3.4%. The selected patients with pancreatic ductal adenocarcinoma had surgery but no neoadjuvant therapy. The chain uses TRBV10-2 and TRBJ2-7; D not certain. Input material: PBMCs. This clonotype originated in a human donor with pancreatic ductal adenocarcinoma. Here the CDR3 reads CASSESMRITYEQYF. The CDR3 bases are TGCGCCAGCAGTGAGTCGATGCGGATCACCTACGAGCAGTACTTC.